This is a list of T cell receptor beta chains from one sample in a study of blood T cell repertoires in COVID-19. The table came from immunoSEQ multiplex PCR; TCRdb's copy has only in-frame clones and leaves some out. The sample includes approximately 260,000 clones, about four fifths of them seen just once. The material sequenced was PBMCs or T cells enriched from blood (not recorded which). The receptors here all came from a man in his fifties who had recovered from COVID-19. CDR3s leave out the opening cysteine and the closing phenylalanine or tryptophan.

>TRBV5-6|TRBJ2-4
ASSLVGGATKNIQY
>TRBV28|TRBJ1-6
ASSSPRRGGSLH
>TRBV4-1|TRBJ2-7
ASSQRTGTGMYEQY
>TRBV6-5|TRBJ1-3
ASSDRSGNTIY
>TRBV19|TRBJ2-2
ASSPRGSGELF
>TRBV6-2/TRBV6-3|TRBJ2-7
ASSTRIPSYEQY
>TRBV9|TRBJ2-3
ASSVVGRGPTDTQY
>TRBV6-4|TRBJ1-5
ASSGPAGNQFVNQPQH
>TRBV18|TRBJ1-3
ASSPPDRGNTIY
>TRBV4-1|TRBJ2-7
ASSLSQGAPYEQY
>TRBV18|TRBJ1-1
ASSPQHLTDTNTEAF
>TRBV27|TRBJ2-1
ASTRSGTSYNEQF
>TRBV28|TRBJ2-5
ASSLTGGQETQY
>TRBV29-1|TRBJ1-1
SVDGQGGTEAF
>TRBV29-1|TRBJ2-2
SVLSFSSVAKPTGELF
>TRBV18|TRBJ2-1
ASSPATSGGSYNEQF
>TRBV5-4|TRBJ2-5
ASSLAGRGGTETQY
>TRBV12-5|TRBJ1-3
ASGLVIMRHSGNTIY
>TRBV5-1|TRBJ1-5
ASSFGVDQPQH
>TRBV30|TRBJ2-7
AWSVQGSDEQY
>TRBV30|TRBJ2-4
AWSRDRGNWGNIQY
>TRBV5-1|TRBJ1-6
ASSQGDDSPLH
>TRBV18|TRBJ2-7
ASSRGGHEQY
>TRBV19|TRBJ2-3
ASSIWVGADTQY
>TRBV19|TRBJ1-2
ASSRTGTGGSFNYGYT
>TRBV24-1|TRBJ1-5
ATSGARGRQPQH
>TRBV6-1|TRBJ2-7
ASRGHQSSYEQY
>TRBV7-9|TRBJ2-5
ASRAPGQGQETQY
>TRBV28|TRBJ1-2
ASSAGGAGYGYT
>TRBV6-2/TRBV6-3|TRBJ1-5
ASSLMGQGHQPQH
>TRBV20-1|TRBJ2-7
SASPGGEQY
>TRBV11-3|TRBJ2-7
ASSPLAGGYEQY
>TRBV5-1|TRBJ2-4
ASSLERVDNIQY
>TRBV3-1/TRBV3-2|TRBJ2-7
ASRPGGASSYEQY
>TRBV3-1/TRBV3-2|TRBJ1-5
ASSQDYRGHQPQH
>TRBV6-5|TRBJ2-7
ASRAAAGYEQY
>TRBV6-5|TRBJ1-2
ASTPGNPSYGYT
>TRBV27|TRBJ2-7
ASSLSFLAGDDEQY
>TRBV28|TRBJ2-3
ASTRLGSRASTDTQY
>TRBV5-1|TRBJ2-3
ASSLGGTSGNTDTQY
>TRBV23-1|TRBJ1-1
ASSHERGRGAF
>TRBV7-8|TRBJ1-1
ASSSVRGGEAEAF
>TRBV7-3|TRBJ2-5
ASSPEGRQETQY
>TRBV11-3|TRBJ2-7
ASSPRQGSHEQY
>TRBV6-5|TRBJ2-1
ASSSYTSGGAGEQF